One and the same sample provided the 30 T cell receptor beta chains below, sequenced in a study of T cells in Graves' hyperthyroidism and ophthalmopathy. The CDR3 regions of TCR beta were amplified from RNA transcripts. The HTBI set primed first-round TCR CDR3 RT-PCR. TCRdb passed the multiplex PCR reads through MiXCR, listing each CDR3 protein once. The sample holds approximately 640,000 distinct CDR3 sequences, 15% to 20% seen once. The sequenced material came from blood. Receptor source: a woman younger than 45 with Graves' hyperthyroidism.

This rearrangement joins TRBV18 to TRBJ2-1; 8 nucleotides match TRBD1. Germline assignment: CDR1 KGHSH and CDR2 LQKENI. With 0 bases clipped from V and 5 bases from J, the junction kept 12 bases outside the gene matches. The CDR3 spans 18 residues. CDR3 in DNA: TGTGCCAGCTCACCACCGATTAGTAGGACAGGGAAGGACAATGAGCAGTTCTTC. It encodes CASSPPISRTGKDNEQFF.

With respect to this clonotype: A much larger clone lies a single base off, so this may be a read error. The rearrangement uses TRBV3-1 and TRBJ2-1; no firm D call. The CDR3 consists of 13 residues. Germline assignment: CDR1 LGHDT and CDR2 YNNKEL (reference sequence). The V and J ends lost 1 base and 9 bases respectively, with 10 bases between them. CDR3 in amino acids: CASSQVLRSEQFF. As DNA, the CDR3 is TGTGCCAGCAGCCAAGTTCTTCGCAGTGAGCAGTTCTTC.

The J gene is TRBJ2-3, the V gene TRBV7-2, with 9 bases that match TRBD2. Germline CDR1 SGHTA, CDR2 FQGNSA. The CDR3 sequence is 15 residues long. J lost 5 bases, V lost 1 base, and 4 bases had no gene match. DNA of the CDR3: TGTGCCAGCAGCTTAGAGGGACTAGCAATAGATACGCAGTATTTT. This gives the protein CASSLEGLAIDTQYF.

CDR3 DNA sequence: TGCAGCGTTCGCAGGGGGACGGTACCCTACGAGCAGTACTTC. Its translation is CSVRRGTVPYEQYF. The rearrangement uses TRBV29-1 and TRBJ2-7; 7 positions agree with TRBD1. CDR1 is SQVTM, CDR2 ANQGSEA, per germline. J gave up 2 bases and V 5 bases, and 9 bases lay outside the gene matches. The CDR3 runs 14 residues.

This clonotype turned up a few times. V gene TRBV29-1 combines with J gene TRBJ1-2; possible D gene TRBD1, 6 bases. V lost 1 base, J lost 3 bases, and 9 bases lay in between. The CDR3 spans 13 residues. From germline, CDR1 is SQVTM and CDR2 ANQGSEA. CDR3 protein: CSVEGGQDYGYTF. CDR3 bases: TGCAGCGTTGAAGGGGGACAAGACTATGGCTACACCTTC.

This clonotype came up many times. The gene calls are TRBV11-1 and TRBJ2-7; 10 nucleotides align to TRBD2. CDR1 is SGHAT, CDR2 FQDESV, per germline (reference sequence). CDR3 size: 15 residues. V shed 5 bases, J shed 3 bases, and the junction held 7 bases outside the gene matches. The CDR3 DNA follows: TGTGCCAGCAGCCCACGACTAGCGGGCCGCTACGAGCAGTACTTC. Translated: CASSPRLAGRYEQYF.

This clonotype has ten or more counts. The chain employs TRBV28 and TRBJ2-5; D gene uncertain. CDR3 length equals 13 residues. Germline CDR1 reads MDHEN; CDR2 reads SYDVKM. Trimming stripped 4 bases from V and 1 base from J, with 7 bases between. Here the CDR3 reads CASSSDFQETQYF. In nucleotides, the CDR3 is TGTGCCAGCAGTTCCGATTTCCAAGAGACCCAGTACTTC.

The chain recombines TRBV7-2 with TRBJ2-5; 14 nucleotides agree with TRBD2. The germline CDR1 and CDR2 sequences are SGHTA and FQGNSA. Trimming took 2 bases from V and 12 from J; bases not matched to a gene: 11. There are 16 residues in the CDR3. CDR3 loop: CASSLRAGTSGSEKYF. The CDR3 nucleotides are TGTGCCAGCAGCTTAAGAGCCGGGACTAGCGGGAGCGAAAAGTACTTC.

This clonotype was counted only a few times. The chain employs TRBV20-1 and TRBJ2-7, with D perhaps given as TRBD1 or TRBD2 (5 bases each). Per germline, CDR1 DFQATT and CDR2 SNEGSKA (reference sequence). The CDR3 runs to 15 residues. V shed 3 bases and J shed 7 bases, with 22 bases lying between them. This CDR3 is CSASGVKGSWGEQYF. CDR3 coding DNA: TGCAGTGCTAGCGGAGTTAAGGGGAGCTGGGGGGAGCAGTACTTC.

In this sample, this clonotype turned up a few times. V gene TRBV6-1 combines with J gene TRBJ2-7; D not resolved. With 5 bases removed from V and 0 bases from J, the gap between germline ends came to 11 bases. Germline CDR1 is MNHNS and CDR2 is SASEGT. The CDR3 consists of 14 residues. The CDR3 nucleotides are TGTGCCAGCAGTCGAAACCGAGGCTCCTACGAGCAGTACTTC. Protein: CASSRNRGSYEQYF.

This clonotype appeared a few times. The CDR3 protein is CASSLGFRLTNEKLFF. In DNA form, the CDR3 reads TGTGCCAGCAGCTTAGGGTTTCGATTAACTAATGAAAAACTGTTTTTT. This sequence joins TRBV7-2 and TRBJ1-4; D is undetermined. The CDR3 is made up of 16 amino acids. Germline-derived CDR1 and CDR2 are SGHTA and FQGNSA. The V end lost 1 base, the J end lost 1 base, and 10 bases lay between the germline ends.

At least ten counts were recorded for this clonotype. The rearrangement uses TRBV7-3 and TRBJ2-1, with D maybe TRBD2 (5 bases). This CDR3 comprises 15 residues. Per germline, CDR1 SGHTA and CDR2 FQGTGA. V gave up 1 base and J gave up 0 bases, with 7 bases separating them. The DNA of the CDR3 is TGTGCCAGCAGCTTAAGTCGGGACTCCTACAATGAGCAGTTCTTC. Translation gives CASSLSRDSYNEQFF.

Many counts were recorded for this clonotype. The genes are TRBV15 and TRBJ2-7; D unclear. The CDR3 covers 15 residues. The germline V and J ends were trimmed by 4 bases and 6 bases, with 19 bases remaining between them. Germline V gene sequence: CDR1 LNHNV, CDR2 YYDKDF (reference sequence). CDR3 nucleotide sequence: TGTGCCACCAGCACCCCATTGGGGTTCTACTTCGAGCAGTACTTC. Its protein product is CATSTPLGFYFEQYF.

The sample holds many counts of this clonotype. The chain carries TRBV3-1 and TRBJ1-2, with 11 bases identical to TRBD1. Looked up from germline, CDR1 is LGHDT and CDR2 is YNNKEL (reference sequence). This CDR3 is 15 amino acids long. With 4 bases clipped from V and 7 bases from J, the junction kept 8 bases outside the gene matches. The CDR3 sequence is CASSPIGQGASGYTF. The CDR3 DNA is TGTGCCAGCAGCCCCATCGGACAGGGGGCTTCTGGCTACACCTTC.

This clonotype appeared a few times. This chain links TRBV29-1 with TRBJ2-5; D ambiguous. Per the germline V gene, CDR1 is SQVTM and CDR2 is ANQGSEA. V gave up 7 bases and J gave up 4 bases, with 19 bases separating them. This CDR3 is built from 14 residues. CDR3 nucleotide sequence: TGCAGCGCTGGTCGCTTAGCCGAGAGAGAGACCCAGTACTTC. It translates to CSAGRLAERETQYF.

This clonotype was counted at least ten times. This chain connects TRBV20-1 to TRBJ2-3, with 7 bases identical to TRBD2. Trimming took 5 bases from V and 3 from J; bases not matched to a gene: 8. Germline CDR1 and CDR2: DFQATT and SNEGSKA (reference sequence). This CDR3 is built from 14 residues. The CDR3, as DNA: TGCAGTGCTCCCTTAGCGGGTTCGACAGATACGCAGTATTTT. Protein product: CSAPLAGSTDTQYF.

Of note for this clonotype: At one of its ends the junction is not consistent with the germline gene, which may arise from a read error. The chain is built from TRBV20-1 and TRBJ1-6; 8 bases align to TRBD1. Germline values: CDR1 DFQATT, CDR2 SNEGSKA (reference sequence). The length of the CDR3 is 14 residues. DNA of the CDR3: TGCAGTGCTGGACAGGGTACTTATAGTTCACCCCTCCACTTT. It encodes CSAGQGTYSSPLHF.

This clonotype was observed many times. CDR3 coding DNA: TGTGCCAGCAGTTACGAGACAGAGCACGGCACTAATGAAAAACTGTTTTTT. It translates to CASSYETEHGTNEKLFF. This chain links TRBV27 with TRBJ1-4; D possibly corresponds to TRBD1 (5 bases). Trimming took 4 bases from V and 2 from J, leaving 17 bases between them. This CDR3 spans 17 amino acids. CDR1 is MNHEY and CDR2 is SMNVEV in the germline V gene (reference sequence).

This sequence joins TRBV7-2 and TRBJ2-5, with TRBD2 identical over 11 bases. This CDR3 region has 21 residues. J lost 5 bases, V lost 1 base, and 21 bases had no gene match. Germline V gene sequence: CDR1 SGHTA, CDR2 FQGNSA. CDR3 in amino acids: CASSLDPQGLAGGSYGETQYF. DNA for the CDR3: TGTGCCAGCAGCTTAGATCCGCAAGGGCTAGCGGGAGGATCGTACGGGGAGACCCAGTACTTC.

The chain employs TRBV19 and TRBJ2-1; TRBD1 aligns across 10 bases. The trim removed 1 base at V and 7 bases at J, leaving 4 bases unmatched. Looked up from germline, CDR1 is LNHDA and CDR2 is SQIVND (reference sequence). This CDR3 is built from 15 residues. The CDR3 protein is CASSIGQGAGNEQFF. The CDR3 DNA sequence: TGTGCCAGTAGTATAGGACAGGGGGCTGGGAATGAGCAGTTCTTC.

The J gene is TRBJ2-1, the V gene TRBV6-5, with D uncertain. This CDR3 region has 14 residues. The V end lost 2 bases, the J end lost 5 bases, and 10 bases lay between the germline ends. Germline lookup yields CDR1 MNHEY and CDR2 SVGAGI. The CDR3 bases are TGTGCCAGCAGTTACCCTGGGTCCAACAATGAGCAGTTCTTC. This codes for CASSYPGSNNEQFF.

This clonotype came up many times. The chain joins TRBV19 to TRBJ2-5; tentatively, D is TRBD2 (5 bases). Trimming removed 7 bases from V and 3 bases from J, with 18 bases in between. The CDR3 is 15 amino acids. From germline, CDR1 is LNHDA and CDR2 SQIVND (reference sequence). CDR3 bases: TGTGCCAGTACCGACTACCCAGAGGGAAAAGAGACCCAGTACTTC. It codes for CASTDYPEGKETQYF.

This clonotype was picked up many times. The chain recombines TRBV11-2 with TRBJ2-5; TRBD2 matches at 8 bases. The CDR3 sequence is 15 residues long. The trim removed 3 bases at V and 1 base at J, leaving 4 bases unmatched. Looked up from germline, CDR1 is SGHAT and CDR2 is FQNNGV. The CDR3 spells CASSFASGFQETQYF. CDR3 sequence (DNA): TGTGCCAGCAGCTTTGCTAGCGGGTTCCAAGAGACCCAGTACTTC.

There are a few counts of this clonotype. The chain combines TRBV7-2 with TRBJ2-4; D is uncertain. The CDR3 consists of 15 residues. CDR1 is SGHTA and CDR2 is FQGNSA in the germline V gene. The V end was cut by 5 bases, the J end by 0 bases, with 11 bases between. Here the CDR3 DNA reads TGTGCCAGCAGCCCCGGTCACGTAGCCAAAAACATTCAGTACTTC. This codes for CASSPGHVAKNIQYF.

This clonotype was found a few times. The chain uses TRBV20-1 and TRBJ1-5, with D possibly matching TRBD1 (5 bases). The V end was cut by 3 bases, the J end by 0 bases, with 21 bases between. Germline V gene sequence: CDR1 DFQATT, CDR2 SNEGSKA (reference sequence). The CDR3 spans 18 residues. CDR3 nucleotide sequence: TGCAGTGCTAGGGCGACCGGGACGGGAACCTATAGCAATCAGCCCCAGCATTTT. This encodes CSARATGTGTYSNQPQHF.

V usage is TRBV15 and J usage is TRBJ2-3, with D unresolved. Germline assignment: CDR1 LNHNV and CDR2 YYDKDF (reference sequence). CDR3 length: 13 amino acids. V was trimmed by 1 base and J by 0 bases, leaving 2 bases between them. The CDR3 bases are TGTGCCACCAGCAGAGCGAGCACAGATACGCAGTATTTT. It yields the protein CATSRASTDTQYF.

This clonotype was observed a handful of times. The chain has TRBV5-4 and TRBJ2-7; 11 nucleotides agree with TRBD2. The CDR3 has 17 amino acids. CDR1 SGHNT and CDR2 YYREEE come from the germline V gene (reference sequence). V trimming: 4 bases; J trimming: 5 bases; junction bases outside the gene matches: 14. This CDR3 reads CASSHLILTSGIHEQYF. The DNA for the CDR3 is TGTGCCAGCAGCCATCTAATTTTGACTAGCGGGATACACGAGCAGTACTTC.

Note on this clonotype: A much larger clone lies a single base off, so this may be a read error. The chain recombines TRBV3-1 with TRBJ2-2; no reliable D call. CDR1 LGHDT and CDR2 YNNKEL come from the germline V gene (reference sequence). The CDR3 has 14 residues. V lost 2 bases and J lost 2, with 6 bases in between. The DNA for the CDR3 is TGTGCCAGCAGCCAAATGCTTAACACCGGGGAGCTGTTTTTT. Translated, it gives CASSQMLNTGELFF.

This clonotype appeared a single time. This sequence may be a read error, since a much larger clone differs from it by one base. This chain links TRBV6-5 with TRBJ2-7, with D hard to call. The CDR3 consists of 13 residues. Trimming took off 2 bases at V and 6 bases at J, with 11 bases between the two ends. CDR1 is MNHEY and CDR2 is SVGAGI in the germline V gene. The CDR3 DNA reads as TGTGCCAGCAGTTACGATCAGTTCGGCGAGCAGTACTTC. This gives the protein CASSYDQFGEQYF.

This clonotype was detected a few times. The V call is TRBV3-1, the J call TRBJ1-5; D unresolved. The CDR3 has 15 residues. Trimming took 3 bases from V and 0 from J, leaving 9 bases between them. Germline V gives CDR1 LGHDT, CDR2 YNNKEL (reference sequence). The CDR3 bases are TGTGCCAGCAGCCAGAGTAGTTATAGCAATCAGCCCCAGCATTTT. It specifies CASSQSSYSNQPQHF.